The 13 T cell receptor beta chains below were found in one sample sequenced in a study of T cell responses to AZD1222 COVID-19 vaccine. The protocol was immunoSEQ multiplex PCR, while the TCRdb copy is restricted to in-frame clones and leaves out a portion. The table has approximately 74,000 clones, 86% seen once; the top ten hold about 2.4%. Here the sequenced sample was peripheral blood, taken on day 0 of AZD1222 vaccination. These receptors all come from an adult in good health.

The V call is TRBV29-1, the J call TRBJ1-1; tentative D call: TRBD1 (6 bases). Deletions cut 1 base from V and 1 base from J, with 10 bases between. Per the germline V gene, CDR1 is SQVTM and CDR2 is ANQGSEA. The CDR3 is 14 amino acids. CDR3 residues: CSVEGLTGNTEAFF. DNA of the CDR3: TGCAGCGTTGAAGGCTTGACAGGGAACACTGAAGCTTTCTTT.

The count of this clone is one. The CDR3 DNA sequence: TGTGCCAGCAGTTTATTAGCCAGGTCACAGGGGAATGGCTACACCTTC. This sequence encodes CASSLLARSQGNGYTF. The genes are TRBV28 and TRBJ1-2, with TRBD1 identical over 7 bases. CDR1 and CDR2 (germline): MDHEN, SYDVKM. Germline trimming cut 1 base from V and 6 bases from J; bases unmatched to any gene: 11. The CDR3 has 16 amino acids.

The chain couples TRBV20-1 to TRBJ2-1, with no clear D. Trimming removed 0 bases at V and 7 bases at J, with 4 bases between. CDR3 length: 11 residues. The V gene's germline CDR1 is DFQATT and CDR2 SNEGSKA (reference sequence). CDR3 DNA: TGCAGTGCTAGAGACGGGAATGAGCAGTTCTTC. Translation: CSARDGNEQFF.

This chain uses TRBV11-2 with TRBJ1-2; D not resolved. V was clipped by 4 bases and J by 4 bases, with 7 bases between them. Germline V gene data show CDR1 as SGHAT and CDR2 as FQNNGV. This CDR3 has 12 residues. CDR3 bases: TGTGCCAGCAGCTCAGAAGGCTATGGCTACACCTTC. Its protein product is CASSSEGYGYTF.

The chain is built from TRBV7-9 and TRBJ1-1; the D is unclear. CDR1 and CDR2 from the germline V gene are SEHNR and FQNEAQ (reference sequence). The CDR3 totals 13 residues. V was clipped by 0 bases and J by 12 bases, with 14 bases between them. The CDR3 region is CASSLAGQVGTFF. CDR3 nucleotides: TGTGCCAGCAGCTTAGCGGGCCAGGTTGGGACTTTCTTT.

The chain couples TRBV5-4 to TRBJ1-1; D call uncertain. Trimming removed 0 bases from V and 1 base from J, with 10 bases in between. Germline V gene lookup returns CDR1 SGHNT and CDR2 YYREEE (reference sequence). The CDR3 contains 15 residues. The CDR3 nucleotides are TGTGCCAGCAGCTTGGAACCTGCAGAGAACACTGAAGCTTTCTTT. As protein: CASSLEPAENTEAFF.

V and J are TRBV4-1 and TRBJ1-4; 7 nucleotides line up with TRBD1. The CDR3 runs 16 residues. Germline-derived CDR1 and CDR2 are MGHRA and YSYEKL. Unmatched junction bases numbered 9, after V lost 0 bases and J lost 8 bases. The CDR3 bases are TGCGCCAGCAGCCAAGATCGGGGGACAGACCCCGAAAAACTGTTTTTT. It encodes CASSQDRGTDPEKLFF.

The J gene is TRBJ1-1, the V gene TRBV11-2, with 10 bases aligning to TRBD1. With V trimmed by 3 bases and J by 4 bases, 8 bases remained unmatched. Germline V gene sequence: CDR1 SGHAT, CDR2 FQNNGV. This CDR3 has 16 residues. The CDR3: CASSFGTGEGATEAFF. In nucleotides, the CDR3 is TGTGCCAGCAGCTTTGGGACAGGGGAAGGGGCCACTGAAGCTTTCTTT.

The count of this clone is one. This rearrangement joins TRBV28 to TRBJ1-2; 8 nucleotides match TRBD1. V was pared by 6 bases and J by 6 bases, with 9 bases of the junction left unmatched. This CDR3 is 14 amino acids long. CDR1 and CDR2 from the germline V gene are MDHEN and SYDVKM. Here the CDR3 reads CASRRRTGRNGYTF. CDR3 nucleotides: TGTGCCAGCAGACGACGGACAGGGAGGAATGGCTACACCTTC.

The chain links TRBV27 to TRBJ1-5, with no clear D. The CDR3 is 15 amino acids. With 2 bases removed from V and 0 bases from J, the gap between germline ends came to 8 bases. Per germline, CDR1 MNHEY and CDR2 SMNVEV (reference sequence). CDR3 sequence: CASSLGVNSNQPQHF. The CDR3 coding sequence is TGTGCCAGCAGTTTAGGAGTAAATAGCAATCAGCCCCAGCATTTT.

The CDR3 here is CASSTSGRVDIQYF. The CDR3 coding sequence is TGTGCCAGCAGTACTAGCGGGAGGGTTGACATTCAGTACTTC. J is TRBJ2-4 and V is TRBV6-4, with TRBD2 identical over 13 bases. The CDR3 consists of 14 residues. The germline V gene has CDR1 MRHNA and CDR2 SNTAGT. The V segment lost 5 bases and the J segment 8 bases; nucleotides outside the gene matches: 3.

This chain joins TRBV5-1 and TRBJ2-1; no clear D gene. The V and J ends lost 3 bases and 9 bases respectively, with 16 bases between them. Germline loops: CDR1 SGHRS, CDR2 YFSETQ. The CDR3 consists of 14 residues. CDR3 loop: CASSSGSVRSEQFF. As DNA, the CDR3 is TGCGCCAGCAGCTCTGGGTCAGTCAGGAGTGAGCAGTTCTTC.

CDR3 sequence: CASSQRSGYGYTF. The CDR3 DNA sequence: TGTGCCAGCAGTCAACGATCAGGGTACGGCTACACCTTC. This chain joins TRBV12-3 or TRBV12-4 and TRBJ1-2; TRBD1 might be the D (5 bases). Trimming stripped 5 bases from V and 8 bases from J, with 15 bases between. CDR3 length equals 13 residues.